The entry that follows covers one T cell receptor beta chain sequence. Indicated time point: pre-sensitization, week 0. Treatment described: therapeutic diphenylcyclopropenone sensitization with weekly scalp DPC. Each CDR3 protein gets one entry after TCRdb re-called the RACE reads with MiXCR. The sample has over 300,000 distinct CDR3 sequences; 5.1% are singletons. The record originates from a study of human T cells and chemical hapten exposure. This CDR3 has 19 amino acids. Germline lookup yields CDR1 SNHLY and CDR2 FYNNEI. Trimming removed 5 bases at V and 0 bases at J, with 25 bases between. The rearrangement joins TRBV2 to TRBJ1-2; the D gene is possibly TRBD1 (5 bases). The sequence came from a woman aged 50 to 60 with alopecia areata. Some clones in this sample may be carry-over from other donors' samples. The starting material was whole blood, obtained in connection with sensitization to the hapten diphenylcyclopropenone (DPC). CDR3 protein: CASSTKGWGGYLSNYGYTF. In DNA, the CDR3 is TGTGCCAGCAGTACCAAGGGCTGGGGCGGATACCTCTCTAACTATGGCTACACCTTC.